This TCR beta chain derives from a study of shared clonotypes between healthy human individuals. The repertoire was sequenced with immunoSEQ multiplex PCR; TCRdb's copy has only in-frame clones and lacks some. Of about 2.4 million clones listed, 93% are singletons. The germline CDR1 and CDR2 sequences are ENHRY and SYGVKD. The CDR3 consists of 15 residues. Between the trimmed V and J ends, which lost 0 bases and 1 base, there was a span of 8 bases. The chain combines TRBV10-3 with TRBJ2-3; D gene unclear. Sequenced: naive CD4+ T cells from PBMCs. Subset given: CD45RA+ positively selected. The TCR sequence derives from a man younger than 35 in good health. Some clones in this sample may be carry-over from other donors' samples. The CDR3 is CAISESNLGTDTQYF. The CDR3 DNA sequence: TGTGCCATCAGTGAGTCGAATCTGGGCACAGATACGCAGTATTTT.